This TCR beta chain was sequenced for a study of T-cell reconstitution after alpha-beta-depleted transplantation in children. The germline V gene has CDR1 KGHSH and CDR2 LQKENI. The CDR3 runs to 15 residues. The V gene lost 3 bases and the J gene lost 7 bases, with 16 bases spanning the gap. This clonotype was found a few times. Construction of the TCRbeta library involved unique molecular identifiers. TCRdb used MiXCR to reprocess the PCR reads, holding one entry per CDR3 protein. Here the sample spans about 610,000 distinct CDR3 sequences, 25% to 30% being singletons. The V call is TRBV18, the J call TRBJ2-1; no firm D call. Sequencing was performed on PBMCs, taken before TCRalphabeta/CD19-depleted stem cell transplant. This TCR was recovered from a boy under two years old with Wiskott-Aldrich syndrome, due to receive a stem cell transplant. The CDR3 bases are TGTGCCAGCTCACCTACGGCCCCCGGCCAAAATGAGCAGTTCTTC. It yields the protein CASSPTAPGQNEQFF. Full variable domain (remainder filled in from reference TRBV18 and TRBJ2-1): NAGVMQNPRHLVRRRGQEARLRCSPMKGHSHVYWYRQLPEEGLKFMVYLQKENIIDESGMPKERFSAEFPKEGPSILRIQQVVRGDSAAYFCASSPTAPGQNEQFFGPGTRLTVL.